The 15 T cell receptor beta chains reported below all come from one sample, sequenced in a study of CD8 T cell repertoires and HIV-1 epitope variants. Measured with immunoSEQ multiplex PCR; TCRdb has only the in-frame clones, and not every one. The profile shows about 5,200 clones, under 70% of them singletons. These TCRs' antigens remain unknown. Sequenced: cultured CD8+ T cells derived from PBMCs. The source is a male donor with HIV.

The chain links TRBV7-9 to TRBJ2-7; 9 positions agree with TRBD1. With 7 bases clipped from V and 4 bases from J, the junction kept 8 bases outside the gene matches. Germline assignment: CDR1 SEHNR and CDR2 FQNEAQ (reference sequence). The CDR3 has 14 amino acids. The CDR3 loop is CASNPGQGPYEQYF. DNA of the CDR3: TGTGCCAGCAACCCGGGACAGGGACCTTACGAGCAGTACTTC.

The chain employs TRBV28 and TRBJ1-5; tentatively, D is TRBD1 (5 bases). This CDR3 is 14 amino acids long. V gave up 7 bases and J gave up 3 bases, with 13 bases separating them. The germline V gene encodes CDR1 MDHEN and CDR2 SYDVKM. CDR3 DNA: TGTGCCAGCATCGGGACGATGGACAATCAGCCCCAGCATTTT. This encodes CASIGTMDNQPQHF.

The sample holds a few counts of this clone. J is TRBJ1-5 and V is TRBV28, with TRBD1 matching over 9 bases. Germline lookup yields CDR1 MDHEN and CDR2 SYDVKM. Trimming removed 5 bases from V and 4 bases from J; junction bases left unmatched: 3. CDR3 length: 14 amino acids. The CDR3 loop is CASSEGTGNQPQHF. CDR3 bases: TGTGCCAGCAGTGAGGGGACAGGGAATCAGCCCCAGCATTTT.

This chain connects TRBV11-2 to TRBJ1-3; D remains ambiguous. Trimming left V 3 bases short and J 3 bases short, with 18 bases between. The germline CDR1 and CDR2 sequences are SGHAT and FQNNGV. The CDR3 extends over 17 amino acids. The DNA of the CDR3 is TGTGCCAGCAGCTTTCCCCGTGCGGGAGTTGGTGGAAACACCATATATTTT. It specifies CASSFPRAGVGGNTIYF.

A few counts support this clone. The J gene is TRBJ1-1, the V gene TRBV11-3; no reliable D call. CDR3 length equals 13 residues. V was clipped by 1 base and J by 7 bases, with 10 bases between them. CDR1 and CDR2 (germline): SGHNT, YENEEA. The CDR3 sequence is CASSLGGENEAFF. The CDR3 DNA is TGTGCCAGCAGCTTAGGCGGGGAGAATGAAGCTTTCTTT.

The genes are TRBV6-5 and TRBJ2-2; 12 positions agree with TRBD2. Germline V gives CDR1 MNHEY, CDR2 SVGAGI. The CDR3 has 14 amino acids. The V gene end was trimmed by 10 bases and the J gene end by 7 bases; junction bases not matched to a gene: 7. CDR3 bases: TGTGCCACCCGACTAGCGGGAGTAGTCGGGGAGCTGTTTTTT. Translation gives CATRLAGVVGELFF.

The chain uses TRBV6-5 and TRBJ2-1; TRBD2 aligns across 10 bases. The trim removed 0 bases at V and 5 bases at J, leaving 4 bases unmatched. This CDR3 region has 16 residues. Per the germline V gene, CDR1 is MNHEY and CDR2 is SVGAGI. DNA of the CDR3: TGTGCCAGCAGTTACTCGCCTAGCGGGGGACACAATGAGCAGTTCTTC. Its translation: CASSYSPSGGHNEQFF.

The sample holds a few counts of this clone. V and J are TRBV16 and TRBJ2-7; D is uncertain. The germline gives CDR1 KGHSY, CDR2 FQNENV. Trimming took 0 bases from V and 7 from J, leaving 4 bases between them. The CDR3 sequence is 11 residues long. CDR3 protein: CASSQSNEQYF. DNA for the CDR3: TGTGCCAGCAGCCAATCGAATGAGCAGTACTTC.

This rearrangement joins TRBV6-4 to TRBJ1-2, with D possibly matching TRBD1 (6 bases). With 4 bases removed from V and 4 bases from J, the gap between germline ends came to 16 bases. The V gene's germline CDR1 is MRHNA and CDR2 SNTAGT. The CDR3 is 15 residues long. As DNA, the CDR3 is TGTGCCAGCAGTGTCGAGCCGGGACAAAGCTATGGCTACACCTTC. This encodes CASSVEPGQSYGYTF.

The chain links TRBV27 to TRBJ1-5; D perhaps matches TRBD1 (6 bases). Germline V gives CDR1 MNHEY, CDR2 SMNVEV (reference sequence). The CDR3 is made up of 16 amino acids. Trimming removed 2 bases from V and 6 bases from J, with 17 bases in between. CDR3 region: CASSLSARRGGQPQHF. CDR3 DNA sequence: TGTGCCAGCAGTTTAAGCGCCCGCAGGGGCGGTCAGCCCCAGCATTTT.

This CDR3 is CASSSDRFDTQYF. The CDR3, as DNA: TGTGCCAGCAGCTCCGACCGTTTCGATACGCAGTATTTT. The V call is TRBV11-3, the J call TRBJ2-3, with unresolved D. The V gene lost 4 bases and the J gene lost 6 bases, with 11 bases spanning the gap. The CDR3 loop spans 13 amino acids. The germline CDR1 and CDR2 sequences are SGHNT and YENEEA.

This chain uses TRBV14 with TRBJ2-7; 10 positions agree with TRBD1. There are 15 residues in the CDR3. V lost 0 bases and J lost 4; bases outside the gene matches: 3. Germline CDR1 reads SGHDN; CDR2 reads FVKESK. The CDR3 sequence is CASSQDVDRGYEQYF. The CDR3 DNA sequence: TGTGCCAGCAGCCAAGACGTGGACAGGGGGTACGAGCAGTACTTC.

The chain recombines TRBV5-6 with TRBJ2-5; TRBD2 matches 7 bases. V trimming: 3 bases; J trimming: 1 base; junction bases outside the gene matches: 6. Looked up from germline, CDR1 is SGHDT and CDR2 is YYEEEE. The CDR3 covers 15 residues. This chain's CDR3 is CASSSGGYVQETQYF. CDR3 nucleotide sequence: TGTGCCAGCAGCTCGGGGGGTTATGTCCAAGAGACCCAGTACTTC.

This clone was seen once. The gene calls are TRBV6-5 and TRBJ2-5, with D perhaps matching TRBD1 (5 bases). V lost 5 bases and J 5 bases, leaving 15 bases between the germline ends. This CDR3 spans 14 amino acids. The V gene's germline CDR1 is MNHEY and CDR2 SVGAGI. CDR3 sequence (DNA): TGTGCCAGCAGTCAAGGTGGACCAGGGGAGACCCAGTACTTC. As protein: CASSQGGPGETQYF.

The chain has TRBV2 and TRBJ2-3; D is possibly TRBD1 (6 bases). CDR3 size: 14 residues. V lost 8 bases, J lost 8 bases, and 20 bases lay in between. Germline CDR1 is SNHLY and CDR2 is FYNNEI. CDR3 amino acids: CASYSGQGRTTQYF. CDR3 DNA: TGTGCCAGCTATAGTGGGCAGGGGCGAACTACGCAGTATTTT. Using reference TRBV2 and TRBJ2-3 for the parts outside the CDR3, the full variable domain is EPEVTQTPSHQVTQMGQEVILRCVPISNHLYFYWYRQILGQKVEFLVSFYNNEISEKSEIFDDQFSVERPDGSNFTLKIRSTKLEDSAMYFCASYSGQGRTTQYFGPGTRLTVL.